The rows below give T cell receptor beta chains drawn from one sample of a study of T cell clones after liver transplantation. The protocol was immunoSEQ multiplex PCR, while the TCRdb copy is restricted to in-frame clones and leaves out a portion. Of about 74,000 clones in the sample, approximately 80% were seen once. Sequencing was performed on CD4+ T cells from blood, taken before liver transplant. The receptors were gathered from a human donor who received a liver transplant. The conserved cysteine and the conserved F or W are not part of the CDR3 here. Each record gives: V gene, D gene, clone size, J gene, CDR3 protein. A D gene is named only where the DNA matches it firmly. Clone size is shown for a subset of rows, as once, few, many or a class of expanded clone.

V gene: TRBV27
D gene: .
clone size: .
J gene: TRBJ2-2
CDR3 protein: ASSSPRGGELF

V gene: TRBV7-9
D gene: .
clone size: few
J gene: TRBJ1-1
CDR3 protein: ASSQGGTEAF

V gene: TRBV7-2
D gene: .
clone size: .
J gene: TRBJ2-3
CDR3 protein: ASSLELTDTQY

V gene: TRBV6-5
D gene: .
clone size: many
J gene: TRBJ2-2
CDR3 protein: ASRSHTGELF

V gene: TRBV4-1
D gene: TRBD2
clone size: .
J gene: TRBJ2-1
CDR3 protein: ASSQSRLAGMYNEQF

V gene: TRBV9
D gene: .
clone size: .
J gene: TRBJ2-1
CDR3 protein: ASSPPAGRGAYNEQF

V gene: TRBV6-5
D gene: .
clone size: .
J gene: TRBJ2-6
CDR3 protein: ASPSFTGANVLT

V gene: TRBV7-7
D gene: TRBD2
clone size: .
J gene: TRBJ2-5
CDR3 protein: ASSSLGTSGSETQY

V gene: TRBV27
D gene: .
clone size: .
J gene: TRBJ2-7
CDR3 protein: ASSRQDTYEQY

V gene: TRBV28
D gene: .
clone size: .
J gene: TRBJ1-1
CDR3 protein: ASSLGGGRPSTEAF

V gene: TRBV5-1
D gene: TRBD1
clone size: .
J gene: TRBJ2-2
CDR3 protein: ASSPSEVGFLRQGVNGELF

V gene: TRBV11-1
D gene: TRBD2
clone size: .
J gene: TRBJ2-7
CDR3 protein: ASSTGLAGDQY

V gene: TRBV28
D gene: .
clone size: .
J gene: TRBJ2-5
CDR3 protein: ASSSFGKGGQETQY

V gene: TRBV7-8
D gene: .
clone size: few
J gene: TRBJ2-5
CDR3 protein: ASSSGRQQETQY

V gene: TRBV30
D gene: TRBD1
clone size: .
J gene: TRBJ2-7
CDR3 protein: AWRVGGQGYEQY

V gene: TRBV5-6
D gene: TRBD2
clone size: .
J gene: TRBJ2-3
CDR3 protein: ASSQTMTSGTTDTQY

V gene: TRBV15
D gene: .
clone size: .
J gene: TRBJ1-5
CDR3 protein: ATRIGERGNQPQH

V gene: TRBV6-5
D gene: .
clone size: .
J gene: TRBJ1-1
CDR3 protein: ASSYSRNTEAF

V gene: TRBV7-2
D gene: .
clone size: .
J gene: TRBJ2-1
CDR3 protein: ASSPTRDTNNEQF

V gene: TRBV4-3
D gene: TRBD2
clone size: .
J gene: TRBJ2-7
CDR3 protein: ASSQVGEGSYEQY

V gene: TRBV2
D gene: .
clone size: .
J gene: TRBJ1-1
CDR3 protein: ASSGHENTEAF

V gene: TRBV5-1
D gene: .
clone size: few
J gene: TRBJ2-7
CDR3 protein: ASSAGAYEQY

V gene: TRBV6-5
D gene: .
clone size: .
J gene: TRBJ2-1
CDR3 protein: ASRLSVVTYNEQF

V gene: TRBV7-8
D gene: TRBD1
clone size: .
J gene: TRBJ2-7
CDR3 protein: ASSPWTGTPPYEQY

V gene: TRBV30
D gene: .
clone size: few
J gene: TRBJ1-3
CDR3 protein: AWSVSVSGNTIY

V gene: TRBV28
D gene: .
clone size: .
J gene: TRBJ2-4
CDR3 protein: ASTRPGGLFEY

V gene: TRBV30
D gene: TRBD2
clone size: once
J gene: TRBJ2-1
CDR3 protein: AWRSLMGLVTEQF

V gene: TRBV6-1
D gene: .
clone size: once
J gene: TRBJ2-1
CDR3 protein: ASSGPAGYNEQF

V gene: TRBV19
D gene: TRBD1
clone size: .
J gene: TRBJ1-5
CDR3 protein: ASSIRRTGGKGQPQH

V gene: TRBV29-1
D gene: .
clone size: .
J gene: TRBJ1-1
CDR3 protein: SVEVPPSTEAF

V gene: TRBV7-9
D gene: TRBD1
clone size: .
J gene: TRBJ1-4
CDR3 protein: ASSGDRGEKLF

V gene: TRBV19
D gene: TRBD1
clone size: few
J gene: TRBJ1-5
CDR3 protein: ASSRFRGPGQPQH

V gene: TRBV6-5
D gene: TRBD1
clone size: .
J gene: TRBJ1-4
CDR3 protein: ASSYKEGAKKLF

V gene: TRBV10-1
D gene: .
clone size: .
J gene: TRBJ2-3
CDR3 protein: ASSEDGVGTQY

V gene: TRBV4-2
D gene: .
clone size: .
J gene: TRBJ2-3
CDR3 protein: ASSQDSRRTGGDTQY

V gene: TRBV30
D gene: .
clone size: .
J gene: TRBJ1-5
CDR3 protein: AWMGLQPQH

V gene: TRBV28
D gene: .
clone size: few
J gene: TRBJ2-3
CDR3 protein: ASSLDSRTDTQY

V gene: TRBV28
D gene: TRBD1
clone size: .
J gene: TRBJ1-5
CDR3 protein: ATRTGGAGSNQPQH

V gene: TRBV2
D gene: .
clone size: .
J gene: TRBJ1-5
CDR3 protein: ASSLLQGGNQPQH

V gene: TRBV7-9
D gene: TRBD1
clone size: .
J gene: TRBJ1-1
CDR3 protein: ASSPGQGNTEAF

V gene: TRBV9
D gene: .
clone size: .
J gene: TRBJ2-3
CDR3 protein: ASSVEHPDTQY

V gene: TRBV10-3
D gene: TRBD1
clone size: once
J gene: TRBJ1-1
CDR3 protein: AISDPTGTGHTEAF

V gene: TRBV11-3
D gene: TRBD1
clone size: .
J gene: TRBJ1-5
CDR3 protein: ASSPGTVPRQYSNQPQH

V gene: TRBV5-6
D gene: .
clone size: few
J gene: TRBJ1-2
CDR3 protein: ASSLRRRGGYGYT

V gene: TRBV7-2
D gene: TRBD2
clone size: .
J gene: TRBJ2-7
CDR3 protein: ASSLGTSQEQY

V gene: TRBV12-5
D gene: .
clone size: once
J gene: TRBJ1-1
CDR3 protein: ASVLAGGANTEAF

V gene: TRBV11-1
D gene: TRBD2
clone size: few
J gene: TRBJ2-7
CDR3 protein: ASRRTLAGVDEQY

V gene: TRBV5-1
D gene: .
clone size: few
J gene: TRBJ2-5
CDR3 protein: ASSPGTSETQY

V gene: TRBV6-6
D gene: .
clone size: .
J gene: TRBJ1-1
CDR3 protein: ASSLGSTGWGTEAF

V gene: TRBV5-6
D gene: .
clone size: .
J gene: TRBJ2-3
CDR3 protein: ASSLFGQDTDTQY

V gene: TRBV7-2
D gene: .
clone size: .
J gene: TRBJ2-3
CDR3 protein: ASNLLITDTQY

V gene: TRBV5-6
D gene: .
clone size: .
J gene: TRBJ1-2
CDR3 protein: ASSPDRLGYT

V gene: TRBV5-1
D gene: TRBD1
clone size: .
J gene: TRBJ2-7
CDR3 protein: ASSIGQAYEQY